The clone carrying this T cell receptor (beta chain) was observed once. The antigen is unknown. This specimen belongs to a study of shared clonotypes between healthy human individuals. Study-level background: CD4 naive cells filled three plates per donor, CD4 memory three, CD8 naive two and CD8 memory one.

Study results and limitations: Across a handful of donors, naive CD4 shared about 5%, naive CD8 over 3%, memory CD4 roughly 2.3%, memory CD8 0.4% to 0.5%.

Assay runs were performed at deep level. Repertoires were generated with immunoSEQ multiplex PCR, while TCRdb's copy carries only in-frame clones and drops some. The data hold hundreds of thousands of clones, with almost 97% observed a single time. Germline CDR1 and CDR2: SGHVS and FNYEAQ. CDR3 size: 13 residues. V was shortened by 6 bases and J by 7 bases, with 15 bases between the two germline ends. The TCR originated in a woman younger than 45 in good health. Material: naive CD4+ T cells sorted from blood. Regarding subset: CD45RA+ positively selected. The rearrangement links TRBV7-6 to TRBJ1-2; no clear D gene. The CDR3 nucleotides read TGTGCCAGCAGACCCGTCAGTATCTCTGGCTACACCTTC. Encoded protein: CASRPVSISGYTF.